This T cell receptor (beta chain) was recovered during a study of T-cell reconstitution after alpha-beta-depleted transplantation in children. The library targeted TCRbeta and was prepared with unique molecular identifiers. TCRdb ran MiXCR on the PCR reads and lists one entry per CDR3 protein. The table shows roughly 790,000 distinct CDR3 sequences, with 15% to 20% occurring only once. About this clonotype: Its antigen remains unknown.

The CDR3 has 14 amino acids. The V and J ends lost 6 bases and 2 bases respectively, with 13 bases between them. General study points: The authors attributed T-cell counts and diversity one year after transplant mostly to newly produced T cells.

Sample: PBMCs, mostly from graft donor cells, taken 360 days after TCRalphabeta/CD19-depleted stem cell transplant. The chain combines TRBV12-3 or TRBV12-4 with TRBJ2-5, with D perhaps being TRBD1 or TRBD2 (5 bases each). The TCR was taken from a male patient aged 5 to 17 who had a stem cell transplant for acute lymphoblastic leukemia, so the T cells may come from the graft donor. The chain's CDR3 is CASSRGRWQETQYF. The CDR3 DNA follows: TGTGCCAGCAGCCGGGGACGGTGGCAAGAGACCCAGTACTTC.